This T cell receptor beta chain came from a study of shared clonotypes between healthy human individuals. Measured with immunoSEQ multiplex PCR; TCRdb has only the in-frame clones, and not every one. The sample records over a million clones, approximately 78% being singletons. Trimming stripped 5 bases from V and 6 bases from J, with 17 bases between. This CDR3 is built from 15 residues. Germline CDR1 SGDLS, CDR2 YYNGEE. This receptor was taken from a man younger than 30 in good health. Some clones in this sample may be carry-over from other donors' samples. The V and J genes are TRBV9 and TRBJ1-4; D remains unclear. The sample comprised memory CD4+ T cells from PBMCs. As to subset: CD45RA-negative fraction. In nucleotides, the CDR3 is TGTGCCAGCAGTCGTAGTGGTGGAGGTGATGAAAAACTGTTTTTT. Translation: CASSRSGGGDEKLFF.